These 21 T cell receptor beta chains came from one sample sequenced in a study of PD-1 blockade in classical Hodgkin lymphoma. Some clones are missing from TCRdb's copy, which holds only in-frame ones; the method was immunoSEQ multiplex PCR. The sample yields some 84,000 clones, about nine tenths seen once. Every patient experienced relapse after autologous stem cell transplantation, and brentuximab vedotin exposure varied. Sample: peripheral blood mononuclear cells (PBMCs), taken at baseline. The receptors originated from a human donor with classical Hodgkin lymphoma.

This chain uses TRBV27 with TRBJ2-7; D is ambiguous. CDR1 and CDR2 from the germline V gene are MNHEY and SMNVEV (reference sequence). This CDR3 contains 17 residues. Trimming removed 2 bases from V and 0 bases from J, with 17 bases in between. The CDR3 region is CASSLTHNRASSYEQYF. CDR3 nucleotide sequence: TGTGCCAGCAGTTTAACGCACAATCGGGCGAGCTCCTACGAGCAGTACTTC.

This clone came up a few times. The chain carries TRBV15 and TRBJ2-7; 8 bases map to TRBD1. Per the germline V gene, CDR1 is LNHNV and CDR2 is YYDKDF (reference sequence). Losses at the gene ends were 3 bases for V and 4 bases for J; bases not matched to a gene: 5. This CDR3 spans 14 amino acids. The CDR3 is CATSSGQGSYEQYF. Written as DNA, the CDR3 is TGTGCCACCAGCAGCGGACAGGGTTCGTACGAGCAGTACTTC.

Note on this clone: The junction and the germline gene differ at one end; a read error may be behind it. CDR3 loop: CATSRRPEGIDGRMF. The CDR3 region has the DNA TGTGCCACCAGCAGACGACCCGAAGGGATAGATGGAAGAATGTTC. The chain combines TRBV15 with TRBJ2-7; D remains ambiguous. Per germline, CDR1 LNHNV and CDR2 YYDKDF (reference sequence). This CDR3 contains 15 residues.

V and J are TRBV6-5 and TRBJ2-7; the match to TRBD2 covers 7 bases. Germline values: CDR1 MNHEY, CDR2 SVGAGI. CDR3 size: 16 residues. With V trimmed by 4 bases and J by 3 bases, 12 bases remained unmatched. CDR3 protein: CASSSNQAGSLYEQYF. CDR3 nucleotide sequence: TGTGCCAGCAGTTCCAACCAAGCGGGAAGCCTCTACGAGCAGTACTTC.

This CDR3 is CASSALSGPVDGPYTF. In DNA form, the CDR3 reads TGTGCCAGCAGCGCGTTGTCTGGACCCGTGGATGGGCCCTACACCTTC. The V gene is TRBV9, the J gene TRBJ1-2; D is unclear. There are 16 residues in the CDR3. V was cut by 3 bases and J by 10 bases, with 25 bases left in between. In germline, CDR1 is SGDLS, CDR2 YYNGEE.

The genes are TRBV15 and TRBJ1-1; tentative D call: TRBD1 (6 bases). The CDR3 extends over 16 amino acids. CDR1 and CDR2 (germline): LNHNV, YYDKDF (reference sequence). Trimming left V 3 bases short and J 4 bases short, with 18 bases between. CDR3 amino acids: CATSRTQQGWGTEAFF. For the CDR3, the DNA is TGTGCCACCAGCAGGACCCAACAGGGTTGGGGCACTGAAGCTTTCTTT.

The chain has TRBV6-5 and TRBJ1-1; D might be TRBD1 (5 bases). The CDR3 contains 13 residues. Germline V lookup: CDR1 MNHEY, CDR2 SVGAGI. Deletions cut 0 bases from V and 6 bases from J, with 8 bases between. Here the CDR3 reads CASSYSRDAEAFF. DNA for the CDR3: TGTGCCAGCAGTTACTCCCGGGACGCTGAAGCTTTCTTT.

The chain is built from TRBV10-2 and TRBJ2-3; D is uncertain. CDR3 size: 14 residues. V was clipped by 8 bases and J by 4 bases, with 16 bases between them. Germline assignment: CDR1 WSHSY and CDR2 SAAADI. The chain's CDR3 is CASAPTSISDTQYF. In DNA, the CDR3 is TGCGCCAGCGCTCCCACCAGTATCTCAGATACGCAGTATTTT.

The chain carries TRBV28 and TRBJ2-1, with TRBD1 matching over 8 bases. Germline trimming cut 3 bases from V and 15 bases from J; bases unmatched to any gene: 13. Germline values: CDR1 MDHEN, CDR2 SYDVKM. CDR3 size: 14 residues. Written as DNA, the CDR3 is TGTGCCAGCAGTTTTGGGGGACAGGAGCGATTGAGGTTCTTC. Translation gives CASSFGGQERLRFF. Complete variable domain (other parts from reference TRBV28 and TRBJ2-1): DVKVTQSSRYLVKRTGEKVFLECVQDMDHENMFWYRQDPGLGLRLIYFSYDVKMKEKGDIPEGYSVSREKKERFSLILESASTNQTSMYLCASSFGGQERLRFFGPGTRLTVL.

The J gene is TRBJ2-2, the V gene TRBV5-1; 9 nucleotides line up with TRBD1. The CDR3 loop spans 16 amino acids. Germline V lookup: CDR1 SGHRS, CDR2 YFSETQ. This CDR3 is CVSCWDRASNTGELFF. The CDR3 bases are TGCGTGAGTTGTTGGGACAGGGCCTCGAACACCGGGGAGCTGTTTTTT.

Only one count was recorded for this clone. The V gene is TRBV2, the J gene TRBJ1-1; D remains ambiguous. The germline CDR1 and CDR2 sequences are SNHLY and FYNNEI. This CDR3 comprises 13 residues. Between the trimmed V and J ends, which lost 4 bases and 1 base, there was a span of 7 bases. The CDR3, as DNA: TGTGCCAGCAGTGTCCAGCGGAACACTGAAGCTTTCTTT. This encodes CASSVQRNTEAFF.

This clone has a single count. The chain uses TRBV28 and TRBJ1-4; D is uncertain. CDR3 size: 15 residues. CDR1 MDHEN and CDR2 SYDVKM come from the germline V gene. The V end lost 1 base, the J end lost 7 bases, and 13 bases lay between the germline ends. The CDR3 reads CASSLSLIASEKLFF. CDR3 sequence (DNA): TGTGCCAGCAGTTTATCCCTCATTGCAAGTGAAAAACTGTTTTTT.

The gene calls are TRBV19 and TRBJ2-5, with a weak D call TRBD2 (5 bases). Trimming removed 1 base from V and 5 bases from J, with 17 bases in between. Germline CDR1 reads LNHDA; CDR2 reads SQIVND (reference sequence). CDR3 length: 16 amino acids. The CDR3 spells CASSIVLTTEFETQYF. CDR3 bases: TGTGCCAGTAGTATAGTTTTGACTACGGAGTTTGAGACCCAGTACTTC.

The V gene is TRBV5-1, the J gene TRBJ1-1, with 10 bases aligning to TRBD1. Germline CDR1 and CDR2: SGHRS and YFSETQ. CDR3 length: 14 residues. Germline trimming cut 3 bases from V and 6 bases from J; bases unmatched to any gene: 5. CDR3 sequence: CASSSRDRGPEAFF. The CDR3 nucleotides are TGCGCCAGCAGCTCGCGGGACAGGGGACCTGAAGCTTTCTTT. Filled out from reference TRBV5-1 and TRBJ1-1, the complete variable domain reads KAGVTQTPRYLIKTRGQQVTLSCSPISGHRSVSWYQQTPGQGLQFLFEYFSETQRNKGNFPGRFSGRQFSNSRSEMNVSTLELGDSALYLCASSSRDRGPEAFFGQGTRLTVV.

The chain combines TRBV5-5 with TRBJ2-7; a weak D match, TRBD2 (5 bases). The CDR3 is 13 residues long. Germline V gives CDR1 SGHKS, CDR2 YYEKEE (reference sequence). Trimming removed 4 bases from V and 5 bases from J, with 13 bases in between. In DNA, the CDR3 is TGTGCCAGCAGCCATTACCTAGCTGACGAGCAGTACTTC. Translating gives CASSHYLADEQYF.

The chain is built from TRBV5-4 and TRBJ1-2; D is perhaps TRBD1 (5 bases). Germline V CDR1 and CDR2: SGHNT, YYREEE (reference sequence). This CDR3 spans 15 amino acids. Trimming took off 0 bases at V and 3 bases at J, with 12 bases between the two ends. CDR3 residues: CASSLAPGRDYGYTF. CDR3 in DNA: TGTGCCAGCAGCTTGGCTCCAGGGCGGGACTATGGCTACACCTTC.

In this sample, this clone turned up once. This chain links TRBV2 with TRBJ1-1, with TRBD1 identical over 10 bases. Germline CDR1 reads SNHLY; CDR2 reads FYNNEI. Trimming at V came to 3 bases and at J to 10 bases, leaving 8 bases not matched to a gene. The CDR3 runs to 14 residues. The CDR3 protein is CASSEDRGGQSAFF. In DNA, the CDR3 is TGTGCCAGCAGTGAGGACAGGGGGGGTCAGTCAGCTTTCTTT.

V is TRBV19 and J is TRBJ1-5; D ambiguous. Germline V CDR1 and CDR2: LNHDA, SQIVND (reference sequence). V dropped 3 bases and J dropped 4 bases, with 16 bases sitting between them. The CDR3 has 16 amino acids. The CDR3 DNA reads TGTGCCAGTAGTATGGGATTATCGGCTTTAAATCAGCCCCAGCATTTT. Translation gives CASSMGLSALNQPQHF.

V gene TRBV5-4 combines with J gene TRBJ2-6; TRBD1 might be the D (5 bases). This CDR3 has 18 amino acids. Germline V gene sequence: CDR1 SGHNT, CDR2 YYREEE (reference sequence). The germline V and J ends were trimmed by 1 base and 0 bases, with 14 bases remaining between them. CDR3 sequence: CASSLLMRQLSGANVLTF. CDR3 in DNA: TGTGCCAGCAGCTTGTTAATGAGACAGCTCTCTGGGGCCAACGTCCTGACTTTC.

The chain has TRBV6-1 and TRBJ2-1, with 9 bases lining up with TRBD2. This CDR3 has 14 residues. CDR1 is MNHNS, CDR2 SASEGT, per germline. Unmatched junction bases numbered 6, after V lost 8 bases and J lost 4 bases. The CDR3 nucleotides read TGTGCCAGCGTGACTAGCGGTTCTTACAATGAGCAGTTCTTC. Its protein is CASVTSGSYNEQFF.

The chain links TRBV18 to TRBJ2-2; 8 nucleotides agree with TRBD1. CDR1 and CDR2 from the germline V gene are KGHSH and LQKENI. V was clipped by 6 bases and J by 4 bases; unmatched bases: 4. The CDR3 sequence is 14 residues long. This CDR3 reads CASSLGQATGELFF. As DNA, the CDR3 is TGTGCCAGCTCGCTGGGACAGGCCACCGGGGAGCTGTTTTTT.